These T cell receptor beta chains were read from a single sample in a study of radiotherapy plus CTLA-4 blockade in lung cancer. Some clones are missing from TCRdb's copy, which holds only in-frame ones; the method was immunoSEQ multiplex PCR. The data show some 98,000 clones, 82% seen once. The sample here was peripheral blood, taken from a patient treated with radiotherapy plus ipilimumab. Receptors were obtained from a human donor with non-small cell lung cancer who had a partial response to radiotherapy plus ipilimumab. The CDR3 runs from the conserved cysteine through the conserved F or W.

CASSLRQGYNQPQHF	TRBV5-8	TRBJ1-5
CASSQEGGYTF	TRBV6-6	TRBJ1-2
CATSSGIDRGHYF	TRBV15	TRBJ2-7
CASSIRGSSNQPQHF	TRBV19	TRBJ1-5
CARSSDRAAYEQYF	TRBV5-3	NA
CASSLVQGGLEQYF	TRBV5-1	TRBJ2-7
CASSITLAGGLEQYF	TRBV19	TRBJ2-7
CASSESDRQNTEAFF	TRBV25-1	TRBJ1-1
CASSGGGLNTEAFF	TRBV27	TRBJ1-1
CASSSLAGPGELFF	TRBV7-9	TRBJ2-2
CAISEPLAGVIYEQYF	TRBV10-3	TRBJ2-7
CASSEAGTYQPGANVLTF	TRBV2	TRBJ2-6
CASSNDGGAHPAYNEQFF	TRBV28	TRBJ2-1
CASTGGGRENTDTQYF	TRBV2	TRBJ2-3
CASRGTGDTGELFF	TRBV6-5	TRBJ2-2
CSAPITDTQYF	TRBV20-1	TRBJ2-3
CASSPDRGNEQYF	TRBV7-7	TRBJ2-7
CASSPRSASGASTDTQYF	TRBV7-6	TRBJ2-3
CASRSGTKNEQFF	TRBV28	TRBJ2-1
CASSSGTTGTQYF	TRBV7-2	TRBJ2-5
CAWSVQGSETGELFF	TRBV30	TRBJ2-2
CASSLPRVSLRDLFMNTEAFF	TRBV4-1	TRBJ1-1
CASSLSPTGELFF	TRBV28	TRBJ2-2
CASSISGGTDTQYF	TRBV19	TRBJ2-3
CASSEGHLSEQYF	TRBV6-1	NA
CASSLTGPGQPQHF	TRBV28	TRBJ1-5
CASSLDGAGTGELFF	TRBV5-1	TRBJ2-2
CASSPTGRGLPYEQYF	TRBV7-9	TRBJ2-7
CAWGGVARYEQYF	TRBV30	TRBJ2-7
CASSEGGGSSNGYTF	TRBV5-1	TRBJ1-2
CASTEGGAGGIFNEQFF	TRBV19	TRBJ2-1
CASSRRTGFEQYF	TRBV11-3	TRBJ2-7
CASSLLREGQETQYF	TRBV5-6	TRBJ2-5
CASSVGLAGVYEQYF	TRBV9	TRBJ2-7
CASSTQDSLLPYEQYF	TRBV9	TRBJ2-7
CASSAIQGYTGELFF	TRBV2	TRBJ2-2
CASSPPGGNEQYF	TRBV7-9	TRBJ2-7
CASSHGLAGNEQFF	TRBV6-6	TRBJ2-1
CASSPTRGREETQYF	TRBV18	TRBJ2-5
CASSLIWSEAFF	TRBV5-8	TRBJ1-1
CASSIPQTTGELFF	TRBV19	TRBJ2-2
CASSLVAGFDEQFF	TRBV5-1	TRBJ2-1